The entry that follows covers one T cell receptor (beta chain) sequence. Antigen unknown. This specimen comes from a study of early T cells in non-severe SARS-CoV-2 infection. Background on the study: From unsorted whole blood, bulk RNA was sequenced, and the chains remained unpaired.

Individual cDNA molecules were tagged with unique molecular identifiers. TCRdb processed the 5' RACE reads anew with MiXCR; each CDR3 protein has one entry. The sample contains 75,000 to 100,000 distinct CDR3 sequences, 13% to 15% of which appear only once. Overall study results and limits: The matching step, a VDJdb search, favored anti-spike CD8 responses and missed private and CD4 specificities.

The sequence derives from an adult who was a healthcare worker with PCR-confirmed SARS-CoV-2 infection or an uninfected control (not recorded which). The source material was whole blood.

The CDR3 nucleotides are TGCGCCAGCAGCCAGGTGACAGGACCCTATCAGCCCCAGCATTTT. Its protein is CASSQVTGPYQPQHF. J is TRBJ1-5 and V is TRBV4-1, with a tentative D call TRBD1 (6 bases). Germline V gene sequence: CDR1 MGHRA, CDR2 YSYEKL. This CDR3 is built from 15 residues. Trimming took 3 bases from V and 5 from J, leaving 14 bases between them.